The rows below give T cell receptor beta chains drawn from one sample of a study of cytomegalovirus exposure and HLA in healthy donors. Sequenced by immunoSEQ multiplex PCR; TCRdb stores in-frame clones only, minus some. The sample lists 130,000 to 150,000 clones, 80% occurring once. The sequenced material came from PBMCs. The receptors originated from a man aged 35 to 55 in good health and CMV-seronegative. Both conserved end residues are part of each CDR3. Fields, in order: J gene, D gene, clone size, V gene, CDR3 DNA, CDR3 protein. D genes are given only for firm matches. Only part of the rows carry a size: once, few, many, or a class if the clone is expanded.

>TRBJ2-5|TRBD1|.|TRBV18
TGTGCCAGCTCACGCTACCAGACAGGGGATCAAGAGACCCAGTACTTC
CASSRYQTGDQETQYF
>TRBJ2-5|TRBD2|.|TRBV30
TGTGCCTGGAGTGTTAGCGGGGGGGCCGGGGAGACCCAGTACTTC
CAWSVSGGAGETQYF
>TRBJ2-7|.|.|TRBV7-9
TGTGCCAGCAGCCCAGCTCCGGGGGATCACGAGCAGTACTTC
CASSPAPGDHEQYF
>TRBJ1-1|.|few|TRBV19
TGTGCCAGTAGTATGTACGCGGTTGCGGGAACTGAAGCTTTCTTT
CASSMYAVAGTEAFF
>TRBJ1-6|.|.|TRBV7-3
TGTGCCAGCAGCTTAAACGCGAGATATAATTCACCCCTCCACTTT
CASSLNARYNSPLHF
>TRBJ2-7|.|.|TRBV10-1
TGCGCCTCCCAAAGGGGCAGCTCCTACGAGCAGTACTTC
CASQRGSSYEQYF
>TRBJ2-3|.|few|TRBV6-5
TGTGCCAGCAGTTTCAGGGGATATTCAGATACGCAGTATTTT
CASSFRGYSDTQYF
>TRBJ1-5|TRBD1|.|TRBV18
TGTGCCAGCTCAGCTCCGGGACAGCCCGGTCAGCCCCAGCATTTT
CASSAPGQPGQPQHF
>TRBJ1-1|TRBD1|.|TRBV19
TGTGCCAGTAGTCCCCCCGGCACAGGGGGGACTGAAGCTTTCTTT
CASSPPGTGGTEAFF
>TRBJ1-6|TRBD1|.|TRBV2
TGTGCCAGCAGGGTTGGACAGGGGTATAATTCACCCCTCCACTTT
CASRVGQGYNSPLHF
>TRBJ2-6|TRBD1|.|TRBV18
TGTGCCAGCTCACAACAGGGGGCAGTCTCCTCTGGGGCCAACGTCCTGACTTTC
CASSQQGAVSSGANVLTF
>TRBJ2-7|.|.|TRBV11-2
TGTGCCAGCAGCTTGGCAGGGACCTACGAGCAGTACTTC
CASSLAGTYEQYF
>TRBJ1-2|.|.|TRBV19
TGTGCCAGCTATATGGAGGGCCTACCAAACTATGGCTACACCTTC
CASYMEGLPNYGYTF
>TRBJ2-5|TRBD2|.|TRBV5-1
TGCGCCAGCAGCCCCACTAGCGGGTTGGAGACCCAGTACTTC
CASSPTSGLETQYF
>TRBJ2-7|TRBD2|.|TRBV5-4
TGTGCCAGCAGCTTGGCCGGTACTAGCGAATACGAGCAGTACTTC
CASSLAGTSEYEQYF
>TRBJ1-2|TRBD1|.|TRBV7-2
TGTGCCAGCAGCGGGTGGGACAGGGAGGACTATGGCTACACCTTC
CASSGWDREDYGYTF
>TRBJ1-5|.|.|TRBV27
TGTGCCAGCAGGACATCCCTCAATCAGCCCCAGCATTTT
CASRTSLNQPQHF
>TRBJ2-7|.|.|TRBV5-6
TGTGCCAGCAGCTCCCAGACCGAGACACCACCCTACGAGCAGTACTTC
CASSSQTETPPYEQYF
>TRBJ1-2|.|.|TRBV19
TGTGCCACTTCCCCGATTGGAGCCTATGGCTACACCTTC
CATSPIGAYGYTF
>TRBJ2-7|TRBD1|.|TRBV6-1
TGTGCCAGCAGTGTCGAGACAGGGCCGCTCTACGAGCAGTACTTC
CASSVETGPLYEQYF
>TRBJ2-1|TRBD2|.|TRBV5-4
TGTGCCAGCAGGTCCGGGAGGACATTCAATGAGCAGTTCTTC
CASRSGRTFNEQFF
>TRBJ2-7|TRBD2|.|TRBV28
TGTGCCAGCAGCGTGGGGGAGGGCGGCCACGAGCAGTACTTC
CASSVGEGGHEQYF
>TRBJ1-5|TRBD1|.|TRBV29-1
TGCAGCGTTGGGACAGGAGCGTTTCAGCCCCAGCATTTT
CSVGTGAFQPQHF
>TRBJ1-6|.|few|TRBV9
TGTGCCAGCAGCGTAGGGCCAGGTAATTCCCCCCTCCACTTT
CASSVGPGNSPLHF
>TRBJ2-6|.|.|TRBV19
TGTGCCAGTAGAACAAACAGGGAAGAGGCCAACGTCCTGACTTTC
CASRTNREEANVLTF
>TRBJ2-7|TRBD2|.|TRBV11-1
TGTGCCAGCAGCACCCGAGCGGGGGCCACCGGCTACGAGCAGTACTTC
CASSTRAGATGYEQYF
>TRBJ2-5|TRBD2|.|TRBV2
TGTGCCAGCAGTGGGGGGACTAGCGGGGGCCAAGAGACCCAGTACTTC
CASSGGTSGGQETQYF
>TRBJ2-1|.|few|TRBV7-9
TGTGCCAGCAGCGAATCGACAGGAGTCAATGAGCAGTTCTTC
CASSESTGVNEQFF
>TRBJ2-7|TRBD2|.|TRBV10-3
TGTGCCATCAGAGGGACTAGCGGGGGGGACCTCAACGAGCAGTACTTC
CAIRGTSGGDLNEQYF
>TRBJ1-1|TRBD1|.|TRBV19
TGTGCCAGTAGTGCTGGGACAGGAGGGGGCCTCGCTGAAGCTTTCTTT
CASSAGTGGGLAEAFF
>TRBJ1-2|TRBD1|.|TRBV28
TGTGCCAGCAGCTTACGGGACAGAGGCTACACCTTC
CASSLRDRGYTF
>TRBJ1-1|.|.|TRBV9
TGTGCCAGCAGCGTAGCCCTCAGGTCTGAAGCTTTCTTT
CASSVALRSEAFF
>TRBJ1-5|.|.|TRBV12-5
TGTGCTAGTGCCCTCGGAGGGGACAATCAGCCCCAGCATTTT
CASALGGDNQPQHF